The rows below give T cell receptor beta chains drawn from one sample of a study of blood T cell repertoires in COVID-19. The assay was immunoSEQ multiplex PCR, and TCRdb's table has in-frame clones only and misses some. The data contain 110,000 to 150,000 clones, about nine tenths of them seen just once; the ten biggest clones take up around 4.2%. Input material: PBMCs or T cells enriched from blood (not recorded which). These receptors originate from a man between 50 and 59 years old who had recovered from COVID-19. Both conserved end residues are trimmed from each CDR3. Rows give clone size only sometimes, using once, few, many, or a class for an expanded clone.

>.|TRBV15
ATSRDTGGPSDTQY
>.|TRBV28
ASSRAVDTQY
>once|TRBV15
ATSRAGTGGFWGTDTQY
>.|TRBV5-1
ASSLGPAGREETQY
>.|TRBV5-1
ASSLVPGPNEQF
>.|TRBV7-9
ASSPGQTGANVLT
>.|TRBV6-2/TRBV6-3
ASSRQMRETDTQY
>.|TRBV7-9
AARLAGQETQY
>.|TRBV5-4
ASSLDRGRLNSPLH
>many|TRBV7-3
ASSLSSGVPGELF
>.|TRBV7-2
ASSLGGGAGANVLT
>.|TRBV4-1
ASSHPDGHFNTGELF
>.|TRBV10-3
AISEGSGGTSNQPQH
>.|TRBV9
ASSVALTASGANVLT
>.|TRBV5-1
ASSSGDRGDYEQF
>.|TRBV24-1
ATGTGGDYGYT
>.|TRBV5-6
ASRGRTVGTEAF
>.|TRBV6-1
ASSEARGNEQF
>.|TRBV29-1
SATGTGGRETQY
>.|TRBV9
ASSVDRSSSGYT
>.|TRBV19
ASSIGGYYSNQPQH
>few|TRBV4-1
ASSQDTGGEKLF
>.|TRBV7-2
ASSLAGPGYEQY
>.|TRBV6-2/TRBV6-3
ASSPGTFSNQPQH
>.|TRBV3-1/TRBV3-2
ASSQLDRGTEAF
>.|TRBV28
ASSRRQAVYGYT